The rows below give T cell receptor beta chains drawn from one sample of a study of shared clonotypes between healthy human individuals. Only in-frame clones appear in the TCRdb table, and some are missing; sequencing was by immunoSEQ multiplex PCR. The sample yields around 600,000 clones, roughly 97% seen once. Source material: naive CD4+ T cells sorted from blood. The receptors originated from a woman aged 25 to 45 in good health. The CDR3 runs from the conserved cysteine through the conserved F or W. The order of the fields is V gene, clone size, J gene, CDR3 length, D gene, CDR3 protein, CDR3 DNA. D genes are given only for firm matches. Size tells how often a clone was seen (once, few, many) or the class of an expanded clone, and some rows leave it out.

TRBV6-5	NA	TRBJ2-2	15	TRBD2	CASSYGGGPSGELFF	TGTGCCAGCAGTTACGGGGGAGGGCCCTCCGGGGAGCTGTTTTTT
TRBV6-5	NA	TRBJ2-2	12	NA	CASSEDTGELFF	TGTGCCAGCAGTGAAGACACCGGGGAGCTGTTTTTT
TRBV2	NA	TRBJ1-5	15	TRBD1	CATDRGLGSNQPQHF	TGTGCCACCGACAGGGGTCTAGGTAGCAATCAGCCCCAGCATTTT
TRBV14	NA	TRBJ1-2	15	NA	CASSQEGRVGYGYTF	TGTGCCAGCAGCCAAGAAGGCAGGGTAGGCTATGGCTACACCTTC
TRBV27	once	TRBJ1-5	15	NA	CASAPRGAAYQPQHF	TGTGCCAGCGCCCCAAGGGGGGCAGCTTATCAGCCCCAGCATTTT
TRBV7-9	NA	TRBJ2-2	18	TRBD2	CASSSAWTSGTNTGELFF	TGTGCCAGCAGCTCCGCCTGGACTAGCGGAACGAACACCGGGGAGCTGTTTTTT
TRBV25-1	NA	TRBJ2-3	14	TRBD2	CASIGGRAPDTQYF	TGTGCCAGCATTGGAGGGAGGGCGCCGGATACGCAGTATTTT
TRBV5-4	once	TRBJ2-2	19	TRBD2	CASSLAQGPGLVNTGELFF	TGTGCCAGCAGCTTGGCCCAAGGGCCGGGACTAGTAAACACCGGGGAGCTGTTTTTT
TRBV9	NA	TRBJ2-6	17	NA	CASSASSTGLGANVLTF	TGTGCCAGCAGCGCATCCTCGACAGGACTTGGGGCCAACGTCCTGACTTTC
TRBV5-1	once	TRBJ1-1	15	NA	CASSLATGSSTEAFF	TGCGCCAGCAGCTTGGCAACAGGGTCGAGCACTGAAGCTTTCTTT
TRBV5-1	NA	TRBJ2-5	14	TRBD2	CASSLAGEGETQYF	TGCGCCAGCAGCTTAGCGGGAGAGGGTGAGACCCAGTACTTC
TRBV27	NA	TRBJ2-2	14	NA	CASSLRVYTGELFF	TGTGCCAGCAGTTTACGGGTGTACACCGGGGAGCTGTTTTTT
TRBV27	NA	TRBJ2-1	14	NA	CASRATNSYNEQFF	TGTGCCAGCAGAGCTACTAACTCCTACAATGAGCAGTTCTTC
TRBV28	NA	TRBJ2-2	12	NA	CASSLNERELFF	TGTGCCAGCAGTTTGAACGAGCGGGAGCTGTTTTTT
TRBV2	NA	TRBJ1-2	11	NA	CASRYRADYTF	TGTGCCAGCAGGTACCGGGCGGACTACACCTTC
TRBV19	NA	TRBJ2-1	14	TRBD2	CASRGLADYNEQFF	TGTGCCAGTAGGGGACTAGCGGACTACAATGAGCAGTTCTTC
TRBV7-2	NA	TRBJ2-1	12	NA	CASSLVVGEQFF	TGTGCCAGCAGCTTAGTCGTGGGGGAGCAGTTCTTC
TRBV5-1	NA	TRBJ1-6	16	TRBD1	CASSWTGTANNSPLHF	TGCGCCAGCAGCTGGACCGGGACAGCTAATAATTCACCCCTCCACTTT
TRBV9	NA	TRBJ1-3	15	NA	CASSVDEYSGNTIYF	TGTGCCAGCAGCGTAGACGAGTACTCTGGAAACACCATATATTTT
TRBV9	NA	TRBJ1-1	13	NA	CASSVGRVTEAFF	TGTGCCAGCAGCGTGGGCAGGGTGACTGAAGCTTTCTTT
TRBV2	NA	TRBJ1-3	16	TRBD1	CASSYTGTGAGNTIYF	TGTGCCAGCAGTTACACCGGGACAGGGGCAGGAAACACCATATATTTT
TRBV6-6	NA	TRBJ2-7	14	NA	CASRSGTSTYEQYF	TGTGCCAGCAGGTCCGGGACATCTACCTACGAGCAGTACTTC
TRBV7-6	NA	TRBJ2-1	16	NA	CASSPLGGIPHNEQFF	TGTGCCAGCAGCCCCCTGGGGGGCATACCCCACAATGAGCAGTTCTTC
TRBV29-1	NA	TRBJ2-2	14	NA	CSVRGVRHTGELFF	TGCAGCGTGCGAGGGGTCCGGCACACCGGGGAGCTGTTTTTT
TRBV28	NA	TRBJ2-1	15	TRBD2	CASSLGGLAGGEQFF	TGTGCCAGCAGTCTGGGGGGACTAGCGGGAGGTGAGCAGTTCTTC
TRBV19	NA	TRBJ1-1	15	TRBD1	CASTLRTGRGAEAFF	TGTGCCAGTACCCTGAGGACAGGGCGAGGAGCTGAAGCTTTCTTT
TRBV28	NA	TRBJ2-3	17	NA	CASSPYPTGTGTDTQYF	TGTGCCAGCAGTCCCTACCCGACAGGAACTGGCACAGATACGCAGTATTTT
TRBV10-1	NA	TRBJ2-7	14	TRBD2	CASSPGGVTYEQYF	TGCGCCAGCAGCCCTGGGGGGGTGACCTACGAGCAGTACTTC
TRBV7-3	NA	TRBJ2-1	15	TRBD1	CASSSRQGADYEQFF	TGTGCCAGCAGCTCGCGACAGGGGGCGGATTATGAGCAGTTCTTC
TRBV28	NA	TRBJ1-6	13	TRBD1	CASRATGNSPLHF	TGTGCCAGCAGGGCGACAGGGAATTCACCCCTCCACTTT
TRBV5-5	NA	TRBJ1-1	12	NA	CASSPGRIEAFF	TGTGCCAGCAGCCCCGGACGGATCGAAGCTTTCTTT
TRBV4-1	NA	TRBJ2-4	15	TRBD1	CASSSWGQGVNIQYF	TGCGCCAGCAGCTCCTGGGGACAGGGGGTAAACATTCAGTACTTC
TRBV7-9	NA	TRBJ1-1	13	TRBD1	CASTGQVHTEAFF	TGTGCCAGCACCGGACAGGTGCACACTGAAGCTTTCTTT
TRBV5-4	NA	TRBJ2-3	20	TRBD2	CASSLSVTGGLAGGSDTQYF	TGTGCCAGCAGCTTGTCAGTTACGGGGGGACTAGCGGGAGGGTCAGATACGCAGTATTTT
TRBV5-4	once	TRBJ2-5	16	NA	CASTPRRSGMEETQYF	TGTGCCAGCACGCCGCGGCGATCAGGGATGGAAGAGACCCAGTACTTC
TRBV27	NA	TRBJ2-7	18	TRBD2	CASSLSGWYAGGSYEQYF	TGTGCCAGCAGTTTATCGGGCTGGTACGCGGGAGGCTCCTACGAGCAGTACTTC
TRBV27	NA	TRBJ2-1	12	NA	CASHRGDYEQFF	TGTGCCAGCCACCGTGGCGACTATGAGCAGTTCTTC
TRBV6-5	NA	TRBJ2-3	15	NA	CASSSLRTEPDTQYF	TGTGCCAGCAGTTCCCTGAGGACAGAACCAGATACGCAGTATTTT
TRBV7-2	NA	TRBJ2-2	14	TRBD1	CASSPGTGTGELFF	TGTGCCAGCAGCCCTGGGACAGGCACCGGGGAGCTGTTTTTT
TRBV6-5	NA	TRBJ2-7	13	TRBD2	CASGREGLYEQYF	TGTGCCAGTGGGCGGGAGGGCCTCTACGAGCAGTACTTC
TRBV5-1	once	TRBJ2-1	17	NA	CASSLVLGTNTYNEQFF	TGCGCCAGCAGCTTGGTGTTAGGGACAAATACCTACAATGAGCAGTTCTTC
TRBV27	NA	TRBJ1-1	13	NA	CASSRTLNTEAFF	TGTGCCAGCAGCCGGACCCTTAACACTGAAGCTTTCTTT
TRBV28	NA	TRBJ2-7	14	TRBD2	CASSPGGASYEQYF	TGTGCCAGCAGCCCCGGGGGGGCGTCCTACGAGCAGTACTTC
TRBV6-6	NA	TRBJ2-6	15	NA	CASSWTGSGANVLTF	TGTGCCAGCAGCTGGACCGGCTCTGGGGCCAACGTCCTGACTTTC
TRBV4-1	NA	TRBJ2-1	14	NA	CASSPRDIYNEQFF	TGCGCCAGCAGCCCCCGGGACATATACAATGAGCAGTTCTTC
TRBV5-4	NA	TRBJ1-5	16	TRBD1	CASSPTLTGRNQPQHF	TGTGCCAGCAGCCCTACACTGACAGGGCGGAATCAGCCCCAGCATTTT
TRBV11-1	NA	TRBJ2-5	17	NA	CASSLKGTGGFLETQYF	NA
TRBV5-1	NA	TRBJ2-2	14	NA	CASSFSGNTGELFF	TGCGCCAGCAGCTTCTCGGGGAACACCGGGGAGCTGTTTTTT
TRBV6-1	once	TRBJ2-5	13	NA	CASRRDFQETQYF	TGTGCCAGCAGACGGGACTTCCAAGAGACCCAGTACTTC
TRBV10-3	NA	TRBJ2-5	16	TRBD2	CAISESRSGRTETQYF	TGTGCCATCAGTGAGTCTCGGAGCGGGAGGACGGAGACCCAGTACTTC
TRBV7-9	NA	TRBJ2-7	14	TRBD2	CASSLGTSDYEQYF	TGTGCCAGCAGCTTAGGGACTAGCGACTACGAGCAGTACTTC
TRBV21-1	NA	TRBJ2-7	16	NA	CASSKGTQEPPYEQYF	TGTGCCAGCAGCAAAGGAACCCAGGAACCCCCCTACGAGCAGTACTTC
TRBV5-1	NA	TRBJ2-1	15	NA	CASRLQVSSYNEQFF	TGCGCCAGCAGGTTACAGGTGAGCTCCTACAATGAGCAGTTCTTC
TRBV7-2	NA	TRBJ1-5	15	NA	CASSLNRDSNQPQHF	TGTGCCAGCAGCCTAAACCGGGACAGCAATCAGCCCCAGCATTTT
TRBV28	NA	TRBJ1-5	13	NA	CASRVQGNQPQHF	TGTGCCAGCAGGGTACAGGGCAATCAGCCCCAGCATTTT
TRBV7-8	NA	TRBJ2-1	13	NA	CASSKVEGNEQFF	TGTGCCAGCAGCAAGGTGGAGGGGAATGAGCAGTTCTTC